One and the same sample provided the 21 T cell receptor beta chains below, sequenced in a study of patients and donors after allogeneic stem cell transplantation. TCRdb analysed the RT-PCR reads with MiXCR anew, one entry per CDR3 protein. This sample carries 900,000 to 1,000,000 distinct CDR3 sequences, about 20% of them seen once, and the ten largest clones take 5% to 6.5%. The sample consisted of blood, either unsorted or a sorted T cell fraction (not recorded which). These receptor sequences come from a human donor who was either an allogeneic HSCT recipient or a stem cell or donor lymphocyte infusion donor (not recorded which). It is not recorded whose cells these are; they may come from a transplant donor.

This chain links TRBV29-1 with TRBJ1-4; 10 bases are a match to TRBD1. The germline gives CDR1 SQVTM, CDR2 ANQGSEA. The ends lost 7 bases at V and 8 bases at J; junction bases unmatched: 16. This CDR3 contains 16 residues. The CDR3 bases are TGCAGCGCCTGGACAGGGGGAGCCTCGTTGGGCGAAAAACTGTTTTTT. Protein sequence: CSAWTGGASLGEKLFF.

Concerning this clonotype: A read error may be the cause here, since a much bigger clone is one base away. The chain's CDR3 is CASSFVRAGNTIYF. The CDR3 region has the DNA TGTGCCAGCAGTTTTGTCAGGGCTGGAAACACCATATATTTT. The rearrangement joins TRBV12-3 or TRBV12-4 to TRBJ1-3; TRBD1 is a possible D gene (5 bases). There are 14 residues in the CDR3. Trimming cost V 3 bases and J 2 bases, with 8 bases left between them.

This clonotype was detected many times. The V call is TRBV5-1, the J call TRBJ1-5; D remains ambiguous. Trimming removed 2 bases from V and 2 bases from J, with 11 bases in between. Germline CDR1 reads SGHRS; CDR2 reads YFSETQ. CDR3 length: 15 amino acids. The CDR3 loop reads CASSFEGLGNQPQHF. Here the CDR3 DNA reads TGCGCCAGCAGCTTCGAGGGCTTGGGCAATCAGCCCCAGCATTTT.

J is TRBJ2-7 and V is TRBV15; the D is unclear. V lost 2 bases and J lost 2, with 13 bases in between. CDR3 length: 15 amino acids. The V gene's germline CDR1 is LNHNV and CDR2 YYDKDF (reference sequence). CDR3 sequence reads: CATSRKLAVTYEQYF. The CDR3 DNA sequence: TGTGCCACCAGCAGAAAACTGGCAGTGACCTACGAGCAGTACTTC.

This clonotype appeared a few times. V gene TRBV30 combines with J gene TRBJ2-2, with unresolved D. CDR3 length: 11 residues. In germline, CDR1 is GTSNPN, CDR2 SVGIG (reference sequence). Deletions cut 3 bases from V and 5 bases from J, with 4 bases between. The CDR3 nucleotides are TGTGCCTGGAGGGAAACCGGGGAGCTGTTTTTT. Amino acid sequence: CAWRETGELFF.

This clonotype appeared a few times. V is TRBV28 and J is TRBJ1-5; 7 positions agree with TRBD1. The V gene's germline CDR1 is MDHEN and CDR2 SYDVKM. The ends lost 4 bases at V and 5 bases at J; junction bases unmatched: 17. This CDR3 comprises 18 residues. The CDR3 region is CASSSNSLGQPIDQPQHF. The CDR3 DNA reads TGTGCCAGCAGTTCCAATAGCCTGGGACAGCCGATTGATCAGCCCCAGCATTTT.

This clonotype was picked up many times. CDR3 coding DNA: TGTGCCAGCAGTTTATACCACGAGCAGTACTTC. Translated, it gives CASSLYHEQYF. The chain has TRBV12-3 or TRBV12-4 and TRBJ2-7, with D hard to call. Trimming pared 2 bases from V and 5 bases from J, leaving 4 bases between. The CDR3 extends over 11 amino acids.

The chain joins TRBV2 to TRBJ2-5; no reliable D call. V was pared by 6 bases and J by 5 bases, with 16 bases between. This CDR3 comprises 14 residues. Looked up from germline, CDR1 is SNHLY and CDR2 is FYNNEI. CDR3 coding DNA: TGTGCCAGCAGAGGATCAGTATCCGCGGAGACCCAGTACTTC. This encodes CASRGSVSAETQYF. Looking up the rest from reference TRBV2 and TRBJ2-5 gives the full variable domain: EPEVTQTPSHQVTQMGQEVILRCVPISNHLYFYWYRQILGQKVEFLVSFYNNEISEKSEIFDDQFSVERPDGSNFTLKIRSTKLEDSAMYFCASRGSVSAETQYFGPGTRLLVL.

This clonotype was observed a handful of times. The chain uses TRBV5-1 and TRBJ2-1; TRBD1 aligns across 11 bases. This CDR3 has 16 residues. Germline V lookup: CDR1 SGHRS, CDR2 YFSETQ. V lost 4 bases, J lost 4 bases, and 7 bases stayed unmatched. The DNA for the CDR3 is TGCGCCAGCAGCCCCTCCGGGACAGGGGGGTACAATGAGCAGTTCTTC. Translating it yields CASSPSGTGGYNEQFF.

This clonotype was counted only a few times. The chain couples TRBV7-6 to TRBJ2-1; D perhaps matches TRBD1 (6 bases). The V gene's germline CDR1 is SGHVS and CDR2 FNYEAQ. V was clipped by 5 bases and J by 7 bases, with 21 bases between them. The CDR3 runs to 16 residues. CDR3 bases: TGTGCCAGCAGCCGTGTTGGGTGGGGACACTTGAATGAGCAGTTCTTC. It encodes CASSRVGWGHLNEQFF.

The chain combines TRBV12-3 or TRBV12-4 with TRBJ1-1; D is perhaps TRBD1 (6 bases). The V end lost 3 bases, the J end lost 3 bases, and 8 bases lay between the germline ends. The CDR3 sequence is 13 residues long. This CDR3 is CASSFGQYTEAFF. In nucleotides, the CDR3 is TGTGCCAGCAGTTTTGGACAGTACACTGAAGCTTTCTTT.

This clonotype showed up just a few times. A read error is possible here, since a much larger clone lies one base away. The gene calls are TRBV7-9 and TRBJ2-1; 13 nucleotides agree with TRBD2. Germline loops: CDR1 SEHNR, CDR2 FQNEAQ (reference sequence). The CDR3 has 15 amino acids. The V segment lost 4 bases and the J segment 6 bases; nucleotides outside the gene matches: 3. CDR3 DNA sequence: TGTGCCAGCAGCTCCGGGACTAGCGGGGCCAATGAGCAGTTCTTC. Translation: CASSSGTSGANEQFF.

V usage is TRBV7-9 and J usage is TRBJ1-1; D is unclear. Germline values: CDR1 SEHNR, CDR2 FQNEAQ (reference sequence). The CDR3 runs to 13 residues. Trimming stripped 5 bases from V and 8 bases from J, with 15 bases between. The CDR3 nucleotides are TGTGCCAGCAGCCCCTTACTAGGGCCCGAAGCTTTCTTT. This encodes CASSPLLGPEAFF.

The table lists this clonotype with many counts. V is TRBV4-1 and J is TRBJ2-1; TRBD2 matches 10 bases. V shed 2 bases, J shed 3 bases, and the junction held 4 bases outside the gene matches. The CDR3 consists of 16 residues. Germline-derived CDR1 and CDR2 are MGHRA and YSYEKL. The CDR3 sequence: CASSQIAGGNYNEQFF. The CDR3 DNA reads TGCGCCAGCAGCCAAATAGCGGGGGGAAACTACAATGAGCAGTTCTTC.

This clonotype occurred a few times. V is TRBV6-1 and J is TRBJ1-1; 7 bases line up with TRBD1. There are 14 residues in the CDR3. Germline V gene lookup returns CDR1 MNHNS and CDR2 SASEGT. Losses at the gene ends were 5 bases for V and 3 bases for J; bases not matched to a gene: 6. CDR3 sequence (DNA): TGTGCCAGCAGTAAACCGGGACAGTACACTGAAGCTTTCTTT. Translated, it gives CASSKPGQYTEAFF.

A word on this clonotype: One end of the junction varies from germline; a read error may be responsible. This rearrangement joins TRBV5-1 to TRBJ2-7; the D gene is possibly TRBD2 (6 bases). This CDR3 spans 14 amino acids. Germline assignment: CDR1 SGHRS and CDR2 YFSETQ. This CDR3 reads CTSSFGGDTYEQYF. Written as DNA, the CDR3 is TGCACCAGCAGCTTCGGGGGAGACACCTACGAGCAGTACTTC.

The chain links TRBV5-1 to TRBJ2-2, with D perhaps TRBD1 (5 bases). CDR1 is SGHRS, CDR2 YFSETQ, per germline. This CDR3 has 16 residues. Trimming shortened V by 3 bases and J by 2 bases, and 14 bases separated the two germline ends. DNA of the CDR3: TGCGCCAGCAGCTCTTGGACACCAACTAACACCGGGGAGCTGTTTTTT. As protein: CASSSWTPTNTGELFF.

The table lists this clonotype with a few counts. The chain carries TRBV12-3 or TRBV12-4 and TRBJ1-2; no definite D call. CDR3 length: 14 residues. With 2 bases removed from V and 4 bases from J, the gap between germline ends came to 11 bases. CDR3 amino acids: CASSLSTVPYGYTF. In DNA, the CDR3 is TGTGCCAGCAGTTTATCGACGGTTCCCTATGGCTACACCTTC.

CDR3 region: CASSLVSTGLEIAYF. The DNA of the CDR3 is TGTGCCAGCAGCTTAGTGTCGACCGGACTAGAGATTGCGTATTTT. The V and J genes are TRBV7-2 and TRBJ2-3, with 7 positions matching TRBD2. Germline-derived CDR1 and CDR2 are SGHTA and FQGNSA. The CDR3 is 15 residues long. After removal of 1 base from V and 14 bases from J, the junction contained 15 bases not matched to a gene.

The genes are TRBV20-1 and TRBJ2-1; 10 bases fit TRBD2. The length of the CDR3 is 13 residues. V lost 1 base to trimming and J lost 6 bases; unmatched junction nucleotides: 0. Germline V gene lookup returns CDR1 DFQATT and CDR2 SNEGSKA (reference sequence). This CDR3 reads CSARGTSGNEQFF. The CDR3 bases are TGCAGTGCTAGAGGGACTAGCGGCAATGAGCAGTTCTTC.

The CDR3 nucleotides read TGTGCCAGCAGTTACCGGACAGGCCCCCTGTACGAGCAGTACTTC. This translates into CASSYRTGPLYEQYF. The chain joins TRBV6-2 or TRBV6-3 to TRBJ2-7; the match to TRBD1 covers 7 bases. V trimming: 2 bases; J trimming: 4 bases; junction bases outside the gene matches: 8. Germline values: CDR1 MNHEY, CDR2 SVGEGT. The CDR3 loop spans 15 amino acids.